A selection of T cell receptor beta chains follows, all from one sample in a study of cytomegalovirus exposure and HLA in healthy donors. Clones were read by immunoSEQ multiplex PCR, and TCRdb kept only the in-frame ones, dropping some. The repertoire holds around 60,000 clones, with 80% as singletons. The sequencing sample was made of PBMCs. The receptor source for this set is a male donor in good health and CMV-seronegative. Both conserved end residues are part of each CDR3. The D gene is left open where the match is weak. Clone size is shown for a subset of rows, as once, few, many or a class of expanded clone.

clone_size	j_call	d_call	v_call	cdr3_aa	cdr3_nt
-	TRBJ1-2	-	TRBV10-3	CATRRSSQFYGYTF	TGTGCCACCCGGAGGAGTTCACAATTCTATGGCTACACCTTC
-	TRBJ1-1	TRBD1	TRBV9	CASSVSRGRRTEAFF	TGTGCCAGCAGCGTAAGCAGGGGGCGCAGGACTGAAGCTTTCTTT
-	TRBJ2-5	-	TRBV5-5	CASSLEGHSRETQYF	TGTGCCAGCAGCTTGGAGGGACACTCGAGGGAGACCCAGTACTTC
-	TRBJ2-7	TRBD1	TRBV10-3	CAISDGTGGRSRGGPYEQYF	TGTGCCATCAGTGACGGGACAGGGGGTCGGTCCCGCGGGGGCCCCTACGAGCAGTACTTC
-	TRBJ2-7	TRBD1	TRBV11-3	CASSRRDRAYEQYF	TGTGCCAGCAGCCGCCGGGACAGGGCCTACGAGCAGTACTTC
-	TRBJ1-2	-	TRBV2	CASMTGIANYGYTF	TGTGCCAGCATGACAGGTATAGCTAACTATGGCTACACCTTC
-	TRBJ1-2	-	TRBV30	CASWGGFYGYTF	TGTGCCTCGTGGGGGGGCTTCTATGGCTACACCTTC
-	TRBJ2-7	TRBD1	TRBV6-1	CASSEGTGEYMRQYF	TGTGCCAGCAGTGAGGGGACAGGGGAATATATGCGGCAGTACTTC
-	TRBJ2-7	-	TRBV7-9	CASSLVSQGNEQYF	TGTGCCAGCAGCTTAGTTTCACAGGGCAACGAGCAGTACTTC
few	TRBJ1-3	-	TRBV7-9	CASGLRNTIYF	TGTGCCAGCGGGCTCAGAAACACCATATATTTT
-	TRBJ2-2	TRBD1	TRBV7-6	CDSSLGTGPNTGELFF	TGTGACAGCAGCTTAGGGACAGGGCCGAACACCGGGGAGCTGTTTTTT
-	TRBJ1-2	-	TRBV14	CASSQIWAGGYTF	TGTGCCAGCAGCCAAATATGGGCAGGGGGCTACACCTTC
-	TRBJ1-6	TRBD1	TRBV5-1	CASSSGGQANSPLHF	TGCGCCAGCAGCTCGGGCGGACAGGCGAATTCACCCCTCCACTTT
-	TRBJ2-5	-	TRBV9	CASSREGSETQYF	TGTGCCAGCAGCAGAGAGGGCTCGGAGACCCAGTACTTC
-	TRBJ1-2	-	TRBV5-1	CASSLTGWSYGYTF	TGCGCCAGCAGCTTGACAGGGTGGTCCTATGGCTACACCTTC
-	TRBJ1-2	-	TRBV18	CASSPSTGYTF	TGTGCCAGCTCACCATCGACAGGCTACACCTTC
few	TRBJ2-2	-	TRBV9	CASSPTISYSNTGELFF	TGTGCCAGCAGCCCTACTATCTCCTACTCGAACACCGGGGAGCTGTTTTTT
few	TRBJ1-2	TRBD1	TRBV11-2	CASSSGQGHGYTF	TGTGCCAGCAGCTCGGGACAGGGTCATGGCTACACCTTC
-	TRBJ2-5	TRBD2	TRBV7-2	CASSPRGDQETQYF	TGTGCCAGCAGCCCCCGGGGGGACCAAGAGACCCAGTACTTC
-	TRBJ2-7	TRBD2	TRBV5-1	CASSLAVAGAFSYEQYF	TGCGCCAGCAGCTTGGCCGTAGCGGGGGCTTTCTCCTACGAGCAGTACTTC
-	TRBJ2-7	-	TRBV15	CATSRDHIWLSYEQYF	TGTGCCACCAGCAGAGATCATATTTGGCTGTCCTACGAGCAGTACTTC
-	TRBJ1-1	TRBD1	TRBV5-1	CASRMGQGRTEAFF	TGCGCCAGCAGGATGGGACAGGGAAGGACTGAAGCTTTCTTT
-	TRBJ2-5	TRBD2	TRBV9	CASSVRLGLAGETQYF	TGTGCCAGCAGCGTCCGCCTCGGACTAGCCGGGGAGACCCAGTACTTC
-	TRBJ2-7	TRBD1	TRBV6-1	CASTGTGFHEQYF	TGTGCCAGTACCGGGACAGGGTTCCACGAGCAGTACTTT
-	TRBJ1-3	TRBD1	TRBV18	CASSRDRGPGNTIYF	TGTGCCAGCTCCCGAGACAGGGGGCCTGGAAACACCATATATTTT
-	TRBJ1-2	TRBD1	TRBV4-3	CASSLDRGQPYGYTF	TGCGCCAGCAGCCTCGACCGGGGACAGCCTTATGGCTACACCTTC
-	TRBJ1-2	-	TRBV5-1	CASSLNSVTPGNGYTF	TGCGCCAGCAGCTTAAACAGTGTTACGCCCGGAAATGGCTACACCTTC
-	TRBJ1-2	-	TRBV4-3	CASSQDFSRVDGYTF	TGCGCCAGCAGCCAAGATTTTAGCAGGGTTGATGGCTACACCTTC
once	TRBJ1-5	TRBD1	TRBV30	CAWSTDRDQPQHF	TGTGCCTGGAGTACTGACAGGGACCAGCCCCAGCATTTT
-	TRBJ2-5	TRBD2	TRBV5-4	CASSLAGGLETQYF	TGTGCCAGCAGCCTAGCGGGGGGGCTGGAGACCCAGTACTTC
few	TRBJ2-1	TRBD2	TRBV11-2	CASSPVAGDYNEQFF	TGTGCCAGCAGCCCTGTCGCGGGGGATTACAATGAGCAGTTCTTC
-	TRBJ2-1	TRBD2	TRBV19	CASSILAGGGEQFF	TGTGCCAGTAGTATCCTAGCGGGGGGGGGTGAGCAGTTCTTC
-	TRBJ2-7	-	TRBV27	CASSPDSSTFSYEQYF	TGTGCCAGCAGTCCGGACAGCTCTACTTTCTCCTACGAGCAGTACTTC
-	TRBJ2-4	-	TRBV7-2	CASSLRGVGENIQYF	TGTGCCAGCAGCCTACGCGGGGTGGGGGAAAACATTCAGTACTTC
-	TRBJ2-1	-	TRBV9	CASSVEHRVRYNEQFF	TGTGCCAGCAGCGTAGAACACAGGGTCAGATACAATGAGCAGTTCTTC
-	TRBJ2-7	TRBD2	TRBV19	CASSTRTSGGPFYEQYF	TGTGCCAGTAGTACCCGGACTAGCGGGGGACCCTTCTACGAGCAGTACTTC
-	TRBJ2-1	-	TRBV11-3	CASSQGYNEQFF	TGTGCCAGCAGTCAGGGATACAATGAGCAGTTCTTC
-	TRBJ2-7	-	TRBV11-2	CASSGPGVQRYEQYF	TGTGCCAGCAGCGGTCCGGGAGTTCAGCGCTACGAGCAGTACTTC
once	TRBJ1-2	-	TRBV5-6	CASSLVGGNDGYTF	TGTGCCAGCAGCTTGGTTGGGGGCAACGATGGCTACACCTTC
-	TRBJ2-3	TRBD2	TRBV11-2	CASRLIGGGGADTQYF	TGTGCCAGCAGGCTTATCGGGGGGGGCGGGGCAGATACGCAGTATTTT
-	TRBJ2-4	TRBD1	TRBV6-1	CASSGQEWDSQYF	TGTGCCAGCAGTGGACAGGAATGGGACAGCCAGTACTTC
-	TRBJ1-2	TRBD1	TRBV5-6	CASSDVGGNGYTF	TGTGCCAGCAGCGACGTAGGGGGCAATGGCTACACCTTC
-	TRBJ1-2	-	TRBV6-6	CASSYTQGYHYGYTF	TGTGCCAGCAGTTACACACAGGGATATCACTATGGCTACACCTTC
-	TRBJ2-3	TRBD2	TRBV6-5	CATHPSSGGITQYF	TGTGCCACCCATCCGTCCTCCGGGGGGATTACGCAGTATTTT
-	TRBJ2-7	TRBD1	TRBV5-6	CASSPGQGPFYEQYF	TGTGCCAGCAGCCCTGGACAGGGGCCCTTCTACGAGCAGTACTTC